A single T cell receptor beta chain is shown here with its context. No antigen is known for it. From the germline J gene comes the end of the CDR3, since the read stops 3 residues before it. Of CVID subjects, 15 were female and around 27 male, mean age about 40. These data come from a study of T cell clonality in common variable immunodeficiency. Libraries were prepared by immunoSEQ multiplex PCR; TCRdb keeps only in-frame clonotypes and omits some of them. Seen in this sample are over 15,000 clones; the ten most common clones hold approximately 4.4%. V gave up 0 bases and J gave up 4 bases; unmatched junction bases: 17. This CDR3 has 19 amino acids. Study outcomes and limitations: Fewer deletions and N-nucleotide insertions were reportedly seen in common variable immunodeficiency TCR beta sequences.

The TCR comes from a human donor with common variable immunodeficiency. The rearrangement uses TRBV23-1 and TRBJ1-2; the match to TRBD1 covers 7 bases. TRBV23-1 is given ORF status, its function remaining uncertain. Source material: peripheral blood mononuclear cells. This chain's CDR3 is CASSQSQRQGNCSRYGYTF. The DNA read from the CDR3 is TGCGCCAGCAGTCAATCTCAGCGACAGGGTAATTGTAGTCGCTATGGC.